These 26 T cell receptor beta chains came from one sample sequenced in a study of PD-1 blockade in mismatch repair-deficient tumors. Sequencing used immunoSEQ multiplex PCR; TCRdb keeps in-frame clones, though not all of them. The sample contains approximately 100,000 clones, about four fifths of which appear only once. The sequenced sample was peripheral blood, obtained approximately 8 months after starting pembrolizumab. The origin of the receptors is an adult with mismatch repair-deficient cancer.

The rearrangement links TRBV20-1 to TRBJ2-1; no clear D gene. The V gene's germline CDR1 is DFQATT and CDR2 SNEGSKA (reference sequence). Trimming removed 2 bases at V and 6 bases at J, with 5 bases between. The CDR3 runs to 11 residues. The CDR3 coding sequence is TGCAGTGCTAGATTCAGCAATGAGCAGTTCTTC. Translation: CSARFSNEQFF.

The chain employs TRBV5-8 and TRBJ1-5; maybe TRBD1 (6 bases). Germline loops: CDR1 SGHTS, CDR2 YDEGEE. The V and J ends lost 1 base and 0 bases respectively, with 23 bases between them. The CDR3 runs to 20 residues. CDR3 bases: TGTGCCAGCAGCTTGTGGGAATTGGGGGGGGCCGAATATAGCAATCAGCCCCAGCATTTT. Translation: CASSLWELGGAEYSNQPQHF.

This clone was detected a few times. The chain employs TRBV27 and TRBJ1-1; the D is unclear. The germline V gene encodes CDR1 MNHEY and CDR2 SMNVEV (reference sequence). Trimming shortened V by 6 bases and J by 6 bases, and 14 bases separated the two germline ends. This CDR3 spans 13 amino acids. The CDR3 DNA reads TGTGCCAGCAGCCGCACAGAGACGGCTGAAGCTTTCTTT. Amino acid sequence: CASSRTETAEAFF.

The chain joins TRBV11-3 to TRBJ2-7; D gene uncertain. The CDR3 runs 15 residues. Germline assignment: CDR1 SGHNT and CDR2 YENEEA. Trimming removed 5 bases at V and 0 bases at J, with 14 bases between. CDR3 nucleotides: TGTGCCAGCAGCCCCGACTTGATGATCTCCTACGAGCAGTACTTC. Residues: CASSPDLMISYEQYF.

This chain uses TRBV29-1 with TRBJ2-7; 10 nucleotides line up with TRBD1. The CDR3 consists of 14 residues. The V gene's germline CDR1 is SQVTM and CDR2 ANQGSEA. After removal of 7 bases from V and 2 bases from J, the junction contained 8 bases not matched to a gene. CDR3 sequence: CSAGGGQGTYEQYF. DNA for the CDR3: TGCAGCGCCGGAGGGGGACAGGGGACCTACGAGCAGTACTTC.

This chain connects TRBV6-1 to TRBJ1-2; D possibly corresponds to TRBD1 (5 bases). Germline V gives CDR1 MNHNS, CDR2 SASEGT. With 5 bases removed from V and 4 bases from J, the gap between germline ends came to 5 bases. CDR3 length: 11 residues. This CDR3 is CASSTGYGYTF. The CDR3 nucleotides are TGTGCCAGCAGTACAGGCTATGGCTACACCTTC.

CDR3 sequence: CASSPREASNYEQYF. DNA of the CDR3: TGTGCCAGCTCACCACGGGAGGCATCAAACTACGAGCAGTACTTC. J is TRBJ2-7 and V is TRBV18; perhaps TRBD2 as D (6 bases). This CDR3 has 15 amino acids. The V gene lost 1 base and the J gene lost 3 bases, with 13 bases spanning the gap. Germline V gene lookup returns CDR1 KGHSH and CDR2 LQKENI.

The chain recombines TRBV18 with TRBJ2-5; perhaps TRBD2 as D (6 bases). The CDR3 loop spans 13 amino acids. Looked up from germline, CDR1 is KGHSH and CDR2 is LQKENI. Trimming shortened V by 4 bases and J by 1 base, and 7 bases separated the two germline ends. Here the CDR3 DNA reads TGTGCCAGCTCACGGGACTTCCAAGAGACCCAGTACTTC. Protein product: CASSRDFQETQYF.

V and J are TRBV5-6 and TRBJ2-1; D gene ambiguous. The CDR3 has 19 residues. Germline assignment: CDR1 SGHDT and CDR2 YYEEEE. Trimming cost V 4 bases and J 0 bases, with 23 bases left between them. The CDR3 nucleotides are TGTGCCAGCAGCCCCTGGGTTTCCAGCGAGGCCCCCTCCTACAATGAGCAGTTCTTC. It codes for CASSPWVSSEAPSYNEQFF.

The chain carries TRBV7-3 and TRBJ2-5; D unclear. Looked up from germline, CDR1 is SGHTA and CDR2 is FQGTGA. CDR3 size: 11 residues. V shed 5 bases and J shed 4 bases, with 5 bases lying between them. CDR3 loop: CASSKGETQYF. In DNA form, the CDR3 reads TGTGCCAGCAGCAAGGGAGAGACCCAGTACTTC. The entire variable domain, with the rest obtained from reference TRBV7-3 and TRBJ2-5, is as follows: GAGVSQTPSNKVTEKGKYVELRCDPISGHTALYWYRQSLGQGPEFLIYFQGTGAADDSGLPNDRFFAVRPEGSVSTLKIQRTERGDSAVYLCASSKGETQYFGPGTRLLVL.

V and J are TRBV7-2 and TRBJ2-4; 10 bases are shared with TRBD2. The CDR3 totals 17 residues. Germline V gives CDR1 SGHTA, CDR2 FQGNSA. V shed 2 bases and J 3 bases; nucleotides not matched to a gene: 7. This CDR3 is CASSLWLAGVDKNIQYF. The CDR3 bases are TGTGCCAGCAGCTTATGGCTAGCGGGAGTTGACAAAAACATTCAGTACTTC.

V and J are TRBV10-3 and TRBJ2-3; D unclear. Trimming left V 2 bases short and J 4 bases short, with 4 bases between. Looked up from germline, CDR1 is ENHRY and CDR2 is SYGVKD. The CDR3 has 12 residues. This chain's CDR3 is CAISEGADTQYF. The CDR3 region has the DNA TGTGCCATCAGTGAGGGAGCAGATACGCAGTATTTT.

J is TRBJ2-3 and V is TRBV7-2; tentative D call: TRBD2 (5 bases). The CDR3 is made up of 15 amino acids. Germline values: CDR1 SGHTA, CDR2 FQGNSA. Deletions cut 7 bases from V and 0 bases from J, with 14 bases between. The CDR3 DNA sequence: TGTGCCAGCAATAAACTATGGACTAGCACAGATACGCAGTATTTT. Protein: CASNKLWTSTDTQYF.

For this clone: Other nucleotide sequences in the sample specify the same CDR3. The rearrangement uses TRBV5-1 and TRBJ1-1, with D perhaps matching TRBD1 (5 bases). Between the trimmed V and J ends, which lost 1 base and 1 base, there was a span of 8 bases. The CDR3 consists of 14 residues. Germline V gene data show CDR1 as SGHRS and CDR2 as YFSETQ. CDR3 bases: TGCGCCAGCAGCTTGCGGCAGGGGAACACTGAAGCTTTCTTT. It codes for CASSLRQGNTEAFF. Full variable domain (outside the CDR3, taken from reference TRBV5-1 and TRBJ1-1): KAGVTQTPRYLIKTRGQQVTLSCSPISGHRSVSWYQQTPGQGLQFLFEYFSETQRNKGNFPGRFSGRQFSNSRSEMNVSTLELGDSALYLCASSLRQGNTEAFFGQGTRLTVV.

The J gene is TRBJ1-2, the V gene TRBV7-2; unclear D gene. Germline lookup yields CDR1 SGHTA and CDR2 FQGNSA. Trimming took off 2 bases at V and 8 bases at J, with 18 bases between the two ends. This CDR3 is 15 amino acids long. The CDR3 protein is CASSLTTSGFGGYTF. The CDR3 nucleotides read TGTGCCAGCAGCTTAACGACCAGCGGGTTCGGGGGCTACACCTTC.

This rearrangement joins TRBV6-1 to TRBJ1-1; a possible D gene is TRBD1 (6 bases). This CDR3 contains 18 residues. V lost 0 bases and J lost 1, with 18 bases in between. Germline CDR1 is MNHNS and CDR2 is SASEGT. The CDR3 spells CASSEAMTRGRENTEAFF. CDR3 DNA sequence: TGTGCCAGCAGTGAAGCGATGACCCGGGGGCGGGAGAACACTGAAGCTTTCTTT.

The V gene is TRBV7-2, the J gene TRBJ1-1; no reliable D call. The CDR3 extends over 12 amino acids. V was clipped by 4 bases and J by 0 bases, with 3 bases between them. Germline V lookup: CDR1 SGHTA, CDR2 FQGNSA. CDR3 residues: CASSSMNTEAFF. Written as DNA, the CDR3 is TGTGCCAGCAGCTCGATGAACACTGAAGCTTTCTTT.

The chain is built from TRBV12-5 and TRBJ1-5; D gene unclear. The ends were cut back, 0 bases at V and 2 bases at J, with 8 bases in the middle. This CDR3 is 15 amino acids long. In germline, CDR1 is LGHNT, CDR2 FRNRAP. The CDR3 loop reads CASGLVQGGNQPQHF. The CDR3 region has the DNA TGTGCTAGTGGTTTGGTACAAGGAGGCAATCAGCCCCAGCATTTT.

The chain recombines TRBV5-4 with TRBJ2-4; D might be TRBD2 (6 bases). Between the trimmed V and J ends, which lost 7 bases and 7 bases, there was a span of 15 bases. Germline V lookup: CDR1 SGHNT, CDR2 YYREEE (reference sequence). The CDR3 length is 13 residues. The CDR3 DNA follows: TGTGCCAGCCGCGCCGGGCTAGCGAACATTCAGTACTTC. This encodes CASRAGLANIQYF.

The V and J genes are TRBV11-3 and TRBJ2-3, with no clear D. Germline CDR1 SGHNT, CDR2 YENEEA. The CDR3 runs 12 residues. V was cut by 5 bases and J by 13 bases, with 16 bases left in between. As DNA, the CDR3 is TGTGCCAGCAGCCCCCGGCCTGATTATAAGTATTTT. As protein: CASSPRPDYKYF.

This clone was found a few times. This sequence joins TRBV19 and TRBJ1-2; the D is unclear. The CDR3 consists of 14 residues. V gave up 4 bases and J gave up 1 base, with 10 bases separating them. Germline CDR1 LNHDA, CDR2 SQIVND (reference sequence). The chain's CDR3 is CASSSPGLNYGYTF. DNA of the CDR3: TGTGCCAGTAGTAGCCCAGGCCTTAACTATGGCTACACCTTC.

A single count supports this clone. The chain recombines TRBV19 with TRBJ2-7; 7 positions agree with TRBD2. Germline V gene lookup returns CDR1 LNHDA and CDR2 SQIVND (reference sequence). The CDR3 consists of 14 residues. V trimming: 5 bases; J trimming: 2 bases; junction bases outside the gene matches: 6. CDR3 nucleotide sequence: TGTGCCAGTAGTTGGGCTAGCGGAACCTACGAGCAGTACTTC. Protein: CASSWASGTYEQYF.

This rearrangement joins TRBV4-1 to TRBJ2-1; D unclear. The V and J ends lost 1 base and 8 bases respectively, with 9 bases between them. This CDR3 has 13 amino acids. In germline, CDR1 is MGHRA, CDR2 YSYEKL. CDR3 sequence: CASSQGGVDEQFF. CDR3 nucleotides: TGCGCCAGCAGCCAAGGAGGAGTGGATGAGCAGTTCTTC.

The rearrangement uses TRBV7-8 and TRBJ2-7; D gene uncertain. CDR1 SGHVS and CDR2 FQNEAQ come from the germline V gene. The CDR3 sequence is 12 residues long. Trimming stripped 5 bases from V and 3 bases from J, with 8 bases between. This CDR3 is CASSGVDYEQYF. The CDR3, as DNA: TGTGCCAGCAGCGGGGTAGACTACGAGCAGTACTTC.

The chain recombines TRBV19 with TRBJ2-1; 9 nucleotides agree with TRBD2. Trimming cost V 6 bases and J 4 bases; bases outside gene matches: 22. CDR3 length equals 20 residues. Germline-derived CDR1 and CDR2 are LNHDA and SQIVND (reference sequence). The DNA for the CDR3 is TGTGCCAGTAGCCCCCAGAACGAGGTCTTTAGCGGGAGCTATTACAATGAGCAGTTCTTC. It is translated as CASSPQNEVFSGSYYNEQFF.

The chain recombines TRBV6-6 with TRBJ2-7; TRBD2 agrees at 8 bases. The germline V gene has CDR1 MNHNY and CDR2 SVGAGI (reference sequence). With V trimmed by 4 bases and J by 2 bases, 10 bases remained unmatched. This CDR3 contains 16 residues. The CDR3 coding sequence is TGTGCCAGCAGTTCCACAAGCGGGAGCGGCACCTACGAGCAGTACTTC. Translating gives CASSSTSGSGTYEQYF.